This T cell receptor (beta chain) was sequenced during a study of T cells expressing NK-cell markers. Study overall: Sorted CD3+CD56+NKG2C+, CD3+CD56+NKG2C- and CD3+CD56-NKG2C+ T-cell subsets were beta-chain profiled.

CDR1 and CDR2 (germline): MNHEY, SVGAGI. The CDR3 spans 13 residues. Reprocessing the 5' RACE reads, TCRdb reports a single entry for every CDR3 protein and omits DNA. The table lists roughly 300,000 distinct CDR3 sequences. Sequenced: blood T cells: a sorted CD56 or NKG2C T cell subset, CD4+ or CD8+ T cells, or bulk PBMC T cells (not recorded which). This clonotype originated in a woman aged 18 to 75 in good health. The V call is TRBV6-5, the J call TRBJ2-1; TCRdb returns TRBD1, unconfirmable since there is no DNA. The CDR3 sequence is CASSYGGLNEQFF.